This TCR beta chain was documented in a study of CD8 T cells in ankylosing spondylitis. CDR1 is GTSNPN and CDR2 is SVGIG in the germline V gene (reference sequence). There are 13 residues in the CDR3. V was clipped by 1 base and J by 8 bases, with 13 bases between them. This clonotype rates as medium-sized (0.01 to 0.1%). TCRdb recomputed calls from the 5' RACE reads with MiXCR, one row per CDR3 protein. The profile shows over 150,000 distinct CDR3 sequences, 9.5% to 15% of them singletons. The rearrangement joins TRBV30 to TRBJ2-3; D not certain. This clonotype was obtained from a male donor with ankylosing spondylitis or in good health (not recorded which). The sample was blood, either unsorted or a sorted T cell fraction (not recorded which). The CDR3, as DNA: TGTGCCTGGAGTGGCAGGCCCCTGGGTACGCAGTATTTT. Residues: CAWSGRPLGTQYF.